What follows is one T cell receptor beta chain and its context. Primers: 60 Vbeta forward and 13 Jbeta reverse. Per the study methods: Some 80 million unique TCR beta chains, 9 million to 14 million shared, were counted in a later analysis. Assay used: immunoSEQ multiplex PCR; TCRdb lists only in-frame clones, some missing. From that table come the V and J calls and clone size; the DNA was used to work out D and trimming. The table records around 150,000 clones, about 80% of them present only once. This sample was taken from a study of cytomegalovirus exposure and HLA in healthy donors. The CDR3 length is 14 residues. CDR1 GTSNPN and CDR2 SVGIG come from the germline V gene (reference sequence). With 2 bases removed from V and 3 bases from J, the gap between germline ends came to 11 bases.

This chain joins TRBV30 and TRBJ2-1, with a weak D call TRBD2 (6 bases). The sample was PBMCs. This TCR was sampled from a man aged 40-49 years in good health and CMV-seropositive. CDR3: CAWSTGVYYNEQFF. In nucleotides, the CDR3 is TGTGCCTGGAGTACGGGAGTTTACTACAATGAGCAGTTCTTC.